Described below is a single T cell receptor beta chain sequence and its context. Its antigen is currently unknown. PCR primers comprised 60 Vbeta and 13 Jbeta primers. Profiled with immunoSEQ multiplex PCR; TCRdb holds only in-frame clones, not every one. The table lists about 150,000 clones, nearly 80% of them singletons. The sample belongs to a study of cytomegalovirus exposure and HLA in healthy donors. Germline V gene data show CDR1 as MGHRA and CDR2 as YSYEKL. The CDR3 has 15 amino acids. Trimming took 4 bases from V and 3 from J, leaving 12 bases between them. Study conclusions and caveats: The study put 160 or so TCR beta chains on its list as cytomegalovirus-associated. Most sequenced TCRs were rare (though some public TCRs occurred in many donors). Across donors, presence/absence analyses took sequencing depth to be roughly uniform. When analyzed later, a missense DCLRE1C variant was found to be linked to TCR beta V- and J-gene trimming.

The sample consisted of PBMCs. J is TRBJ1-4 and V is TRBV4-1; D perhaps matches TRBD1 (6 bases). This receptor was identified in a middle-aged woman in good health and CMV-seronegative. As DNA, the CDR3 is TGCGCCAGCAGCCGATTAGGGGGGGCTAATGAAAAACTGTTTTTT. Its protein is CASSRLGGANEKLFF.